Ten or more counts support the clone carrying this T cell receptor (beta chain). V dropped 8 bases and J dropped 5 bases, with 15 bases sitting between them. CDR3 length: 13 amino acids. The data derive from a study of T cells in Graves' hyperthyroidism and ophthalmopathy. An absence of ophthalmopathy progression within 18 months meant stable Graves' hyperthyroidism. Patients were aged 18 to 65, had disease duration under 2 months, and had newly diagnosed hyperthyroidism. Uncontrolled infection, other autoimmune disease, pregnancy and lactation each barred patients from inclusion. Amplified TCR beta CDR3 regions derived from RNA transcripts. An initial round of RT-PCR targeting the TCR CDR3 relied on the HTBI primer set. TCRdb re-derived calls from the multiplex PCR reads in MiXCR, one entry per CDR3 protein. The sample lists roughly 840,000 distinct CDR3 sequences; approximately 40% were seen once.

The TCR was taken from a young man with Graves' hyperthyroidism. The chain is built from TRBV12-3 or TRBV12-4 and TRBJ2-5, with a possible D match to TRBD1 (8 bases). The sample taken for sequencing was blood. As DNA, the CDR3 is TGTGCCAGCGCAGGACAGGGAGGGGAGACCCAGTACTTC. This sequence encodes CASAGQGGETQYF.